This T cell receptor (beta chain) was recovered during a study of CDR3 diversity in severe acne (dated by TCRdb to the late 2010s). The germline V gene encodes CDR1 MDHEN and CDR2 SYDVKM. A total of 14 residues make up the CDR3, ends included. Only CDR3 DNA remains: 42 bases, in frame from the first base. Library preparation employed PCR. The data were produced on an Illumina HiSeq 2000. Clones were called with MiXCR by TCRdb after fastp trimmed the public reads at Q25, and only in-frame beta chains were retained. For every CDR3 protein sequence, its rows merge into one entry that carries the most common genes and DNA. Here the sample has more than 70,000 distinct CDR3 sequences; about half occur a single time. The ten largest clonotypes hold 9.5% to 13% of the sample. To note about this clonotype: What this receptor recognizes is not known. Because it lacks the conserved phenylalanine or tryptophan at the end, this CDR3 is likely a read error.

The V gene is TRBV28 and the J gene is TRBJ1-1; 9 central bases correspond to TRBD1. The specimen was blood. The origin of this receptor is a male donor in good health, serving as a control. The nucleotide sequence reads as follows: TGCGCCAGCGGGACAGGGATTCCGGCCACTGAAGCTTTCCTT. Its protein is CASGTGIPATEAFL.